One sample yielded the 11 T cell receptor beta chains listed below, sequenced in a study of regulatory T cells in long-lasting Graves disease. The time point denotes: newly diagnosed GD, antithyroid drugs for less than 3 months. The TCR library used RNA extracted from PBMCs. Assembly of TCR beta libraries relied on iRepertoire HTBI primers together with Arm-PCR of CDR3 regions. TCRdb ran MiXCR on the multiplex PCR reads and lists one entry per CDR3 protein. The sample has hundreds of thousands of distinct CDR3 sequences; less than 20% are singletons. The sequences come from peripheral blood mononuclear cells (PBMCs), collected at new diagnosis, from a patient treated with antithyroid drugs. Receptor source: a female donor with Graves disease.

This clonotype was recorded many times. This chain uses TRBV13 with TRBJ2-7; D might be TRBD1 (6 bases). This CDR3 has 14 residues. V lost 5 bases and J 5 bases, leaving 16 bases between the germline ends. Germline assignment: CDR1 PRHDT and CDR2 FYEKMQ (reference sequence). The chain's CDR3 is CASSHETGLDEQYF. The CDR3 DNA sequence: TGTGCCAGCAGCCACGAGACAGGTTTGGACGAGCAGTACTTC.

In regard to this clonotype: Possible read error: a much larger clone is one base away. This chain joins TRBV11-2 and TRBJ1-1, with D possibly being TRBD1 (5 bases). The CDR3 runs to 13 residues. In germline, CDR1 is SGHAT, CDR2 FQNNGV. DNA of the CDR3: TGTGCCAGCAGCTTGGGACGCTTCCCTGAAGCTTCCTTT. Its protein is CASSLGRFPEASF. The full variable domain, with the rest looked up from reference TRBV11-2 and TRBJ1-1, is EAGVAQSPRYKIIEKRQSVAFWCNPISGHATLYWYQQILGQGPKLLIQFQNNGVVDDSQLPKDRFSAERLKGVDSTLKIQPAKLEDSAVYLCASSLGRFPEASFGQGTRLTVV.

The sample holds many counts of this clonotype. CDR3 loop: CASSHSQRRMNYGYTF. In nucleotides, the CDR3 is TGCGCCAGCAGCCATTCACAGCGGAGAATGAACTATGGCTACACCTTC. The rearrangement uses TRBV5-1 and TRBJ1-2; D gene uncertain. The CDR3 is 16 residues long. The ends were cut back, 4 bases at V and 2 bases at J, with 18 bases in the middle. CDR1 SGHRS and CDR2 YFSETQ come from the germline V gene.

This clonotype has ten or more counts. The rearrangement uses TRBV20-1 and TRBJ2-3; the D gene is possibly TRBD1 (6 bases). The CDR3 spans 12 residues. Germline V gene sequence: CDR1 DFQATT, CDR2 SNEGSKA (reference sequence). CDR3 protein: CRQGLITDTQYF. CDR3 sequence (DNA): TGCAGACAGGGCCTTATCACAGATACGCAGTATTTT.

The chain is built from TRBV29-1 and TRBJ1-3; D not resolved. The CDR3 contains 15 residues. Germline V gene data show CDR1 as SQVTM and CDR2 as ANQGSEA. Deletions cut 4 bases from V and 0 bases from J, with 13 bases between. The CDR3 sequence: CSVVLLSSSGNTIYF. The CDR3 bases are TGCAGCGTTGTCTTGCTATCATCCTCTGGAAACACCATATATTTT. The full variable domain, rest sourced from reference TRBV29-1 and TRBJ1-3, is SAVISQKPSRDICQRGTSLTIQCQVDSQVTMMFWYRQQPGQSLTLIATANQGSEATYESGFVIDKFPISRPNLTFSTLTVSNMSPEDSSIYLCSVVLLSSSGNTIYFGEGSWLTVV.

This clonotype was seen at least ten times. The rearrangement joins TRBV5-1 to TRBJ2-1, with TRBD2 matching over 8 bases. V shed 2 bases, J shed 4 bases, and the junction held 5 bases outside the gene matches. The CDR3 contains 15 residues. Germline CDR1 and CDR2: SGHRS and YFSETQ. The CDR3: CASSLTSGLYNEQFF. As DNA, the CDR3 is TGCGCCAGCAGCTTAACTAGCGGATTATACAATGAGCAGTTCTTC.

This clonotype has a count of ten or more. The chain is built from TRBV7-2 and TRBJ1-1; 8 nucleotides match TRBD1. Per the germline V gene, CDR1 is SGHTA and CDR2 is FQGNSA. The CDR3 runs to 17 residues. Losses at the gene ends were 5 bases for V and 1 base for J; bases not matched to a gene: 12. The CDR3 region has the DNA TGTGCCAGCAGCCCCTTTCCCGGGACAGGACAGAACACTGAAGCTTTCTTT. As protein: CASSPFPGTGQNTEAFF. The variable domain in full, with the rest retrieved from reference TRBV7-2 and TRBJ1-1, is GAGVSQSPSNKVTEKGKDVELRCDPISGHTALYWYRQSLGQGLEFLIYFQGNSAPDKSGLPSDRFSAERTGGSVSTLTIQRTQQEDSAVYLCASSPFPGTGQNTEAFFGQGTRLTVV.

V gene TRBV27 combines with J gene TRBJ1-2, with TRBD1 matching over 9 bases. There are 14 residues in the CDR3. The germline gives CDR1 MNHEY, CDR2 SMNVEV (reference sequence). The junction had 10 bases not matched to a gene; V was cut back by 6 bases and J by 8 bases. CDR3 region: CASSPAGTGNGYTF. In DNA, the CDR3 is TGTGCCAGCAGCCCAGCCGGGACAGGGAACGGCTACACCTTC.

This chain connects TRBV9 to TRBJ2-7, with a weak D call TRBD2 (5 bases). V was pared by 3 bases and J by 9 bases, with 19 bases between. Germline CDR1 reads SGDLS; CDR2 reads YYNGEE. CDR3 length: 14 amino acids. The CDR3, as DNA: TGTGCCAGCAGCGCCGGAGGCGGCCGGGATGGGCAGTACTTC. Translated: CASSAGGGRDGQYF. The full variable domain, with the rest looked up from reference TRBV9 and TRBJ2-7, is DSGVTQTPKHLITATGQRVTLRCSPRSGDLSVYWYQQSLDQGLQFLIQYYNGEERAKGNILERFSAQQFPDLHSELNLSSLELGDSALYFCASSAGGGRDGQYFGPGTRLTVT.

This clonotype occurred a few times. CDR3 nucleotide sequence: TGTGCCACCAGTGATTGGAGCGCGGACAGAGCCTACGAGCAGTACTTC. Translated, it gives CATSDWSADRAYEQYF. The rearrangement links TRBV24-1 to TRBJ2-7; D is possibly TRBD1 (6 bases). CDR1 and CDR2 from the germline V gene are KGHDR and SFDVKD. The CDR3 consists of 16 residues. Trimming cost V 2 bases and J 2 bases, with 15 bases left between them.

This clonotype was detected many times. V and J are TRBV27 and TRBJ2-2; no clear D. The length of the CDR3 is 14 residues. CDR1 is MNHEY, CDR2 SMNVEV, per germline (reference sequence). Trimming cost V 5 bases and J 3 bases, with 10 bases left between them. CDR3 loop: CASSGWVDTGELFF. The CDR3 nucleotides are TGTGCCAGCAGTGGGTGGGTTGACACCGGGGAGCTGTTTTTT.